This is a list of T cell receptor beta chains from one sample in a study of T cells in Graves' hyperthyroidism and ophthalmopathy. TCRdb reanalysed the multiplex PCR reads using MiXCR and keeps one entry per CDR3 protein. The table records about 500,000 distinct CDR3 sequences, over 45% of them present only once. The sequenced material came from peripheral blood or thyroid tissue (not recorded which). These receptors originate from an adult woman with Graves' disease, either hyperthyroidism or ophthalmopathy (not recorded which). Both conserved end residues are part of each CDR3. D genes are given only for firm matches. A row's size may be missing; if present it is once, few, many or a size class.

DNA | CDR3 | V | size | D | J
TGCGCCAGCAGCCAAGATCGGGAGAACGAGCAGTACTTC | CASSQDRENEQYF | TRBV4-1 | . | . | TRBJ2-7
TGTGCCAGCAGCCACCGGACAGGTCTCTACGAGCAGTACTTC | CASSHRTGLYEQYF | TRBV14 | . | TRBD1 | TRBJ2-7
TGTGCCAGCAGCTGGGACAGGGGCAATCAGCCCCAGTACTTC | CASSWDRGNQPQYF | TRBV7-2 | . | TRBD1 | TRBJ2-5
TGCAGTGCTAGAGATTGGGAGTATAGAGGGTATGGCTACACCTTC | CSARDWEYRGYGYTF | TRBV20-1 | many | . | TRBJ1-2
TGTGCCAGCAGCCAAGGCGCAAACCCGGGGTGGTACGAGCAGTACTTC | CASSQGANPGWYEQYF | TRBV7-9 | . | . | TRBJ2-7
TGCAGTGCGTTGAAGCGGGAGGTCTCCTACGAGCAGTACTTC | CSALKREVSYEQYF | TRBV20-1 | . | TRBD2 | TRBJ2-7
TGTGCCAGCACCAAGAGGACAGGGGGGGCCTCTGGGGCCAACGTCCTGACTTTC | CASTKRTGGASGANVLTF | TRBV2 | . | TRBD1 | TRBJ2-6
TGTGCCGCGGGGGGACCGGGTCCGGGCGAGCAGTACTTC | CAAGGPGPGEQYF | TRBV7-9 | many | TRBD2 | TRBJ2-7
TGTGCCAGCAGCTTGGGGAGGACAGGGGTTCTCCACGAGCAGTACTTC | CASSLGRTGVLHEQYF | TRBV7-8 | . | TRBD1 | TRBJ2-7
TGCAGTGCTAGGGTCAGGGGGCGCAACCCACAAGAGACCCAGTACTTC | CSARVRGRNPQETQYF | TRBV20-1 | . | TRBD1 | TRBJ2-5
TGTGCCAGCAGTTTCAACAGGGAAAGTCAGCCCCAGCATTTT | CASSFNRESQPQHF | TRBV6-6 | . | . | TRBJ1-5
TGTGCTAGAGTGCCCCTGGGGATGGAGACCCAGTACTTC | CARVPLGMETQYF | TRBV25-1 | . | . | TRBJ2-5
TGTGCCAGCACCAGGACAGGGGAAGGCTACACCTTC | CASTRTGEGYTF | TRBV7-9 | many | TRBD1 | TRBJ1-2
TGTGCCAGCAGCTCCGGCCGGGGCTCTGCGACCCAGCATTTT | CASSSGRGSATQHF | TRBV7-3 | . | . | TRBJ1-5
TGTGCCAGCAGTTTGGAGCAGACCCAGGGGGAGACCCAGTACTTC | CASSLEQTQGETQYF | TRBV2 | . | . | TRBJ2-5
TGCAGTGCTAGAGTTCAGGGGATGGAGACCCAGCATTTT | CSARVQGMETQHF | TRBV20-1 | . | . | TRBJ1-5
TGTGCCAGCAGTCGGCAGGGGGCAGGTGGAAACACCATATATTTT | CASSRQGAGGNTIYF | TRBV28 | . | TRBD1 | TRBJ1-3
TGTGCCAGCAGTTTAGAAGCTGTCGGCTACGAGCAGTACTTC | CASSLEAVGYEQYF | TRBV12-3/TRBV12-4 | many | . | TRBJ2-7
TGCGCCAGCAGCCCAGGGTTATCTGAAGCTTTCTTT | CASSPGLSEAFF | TRBV5-1 | many | . | TRBJ1-1
TGTGCCAGCAGCGGAGGACAGGGGGCGGGGAACACTGAAGCTTTCTTT | CASSGGQGAGNTEAFF | TRBV9 | . | TRBD1 | TRBJ1-1
TGCAGCGTTGCCGGGGGGGAGAGCAATCAGCCCCAGCATTTT | CSVAGGESNQPQHF | TRBV29-1 | few | . | TRBJ1-5
TGCAGCGTTGCCCGGGGGGGGGAGCAGTACTTC | CSVARGGEQYF | TRBV29-1 | few | TRBD2 | TRBJ2-7
TGTGCCATCAAGCTTCCCGGAGTAGAGACCCAGTACTTC | CAIKLPGVETQYF | TRBV7-2 | . | . | TRBJ2-5
TGTGCCAGCAGTACCTCGGACAGGGGCTCTGGAAACACCTTC | CASSTSDRGSGNTF | TRBV7-9 | few | TRBD1 | TRBJ1-2
TGTGCCAGCAGCCCCCCTAGCGGGGAAGCCTACGAGCAGTACTTC | CASSPPSGEAYEQYF | TRBV7-9 | . | TRBD2 | TRBJ2-7
TGTGCCACCAGCCTTGCCTCCTACGAGCAGTACTTC | CATSLASYEQYF | TRBV15 | few | . | TRBJ2-7
TGTGCCATCAGTGAGCCGGGACGGACTAACTATGGCTACACCTTC | CAISEPGRTNYGYTF | TRBV10-3 | . | . | TRBJ1-2
TGTGCCAGCAGCAAGGGTCGGGGGTCCACTGAAGCTTTCTTT | CASSKGRGSTEAFF | TRBV5-6 | many | . | TRBJ1-1
TGTGCCAGCAGCAGAGGGACAGGTGGCCCCGGGGAGCTGTTTTTT | CASSRGTGGPGELFF | TRBV7-9 | . | TRBD1 | TRBJ2-2
TGTGCCAGCAGATTAGCGGGCGAAGCTTTCTTT | CASRLAGEAFF | TRBV6-5 | . | . | TRBJ1-1
TGTGCCATCAGTGATGACTACCGTCAAGAGACCCAGTACTTC | CAISDDYRQETQYF | TRBV10-3 | many | . | TRBJ2-5
TGCAGCGTAGCACGAGGGACTGAAGCTTTCTTT | CSVARGTEAFF | TRBV29-1 | . | . | TRBJ1-1
TGTGCCAGCAGCTCACAGGGGGCGCAGGTTGAGACCCAGTACTTC | CASSSQGAQVETQYF | TRBV7-9 | . | TRBD1 | TRBJ2-5
TGCAGTGCTAGTTTGGGGAGTGCCACCGGGGAGCTGTTTTTT | CSASLGSATGELFF | TRBV20-1 | few | . | TRBJ2-2
TGTGCCACCAGCTGGGGCGGGGACACTGAAGCTTTCTTT | CATSWGGDTEAFF | TRBV15 | . | . | TRBJ1-1